One and the same sample provided the 18 T cell receptor beta chains below, sequenced in a study of glioma-infiltrating T cells. Amplification of TCR alpha and beta CDR3 regions from RNA used iRepertoire nested multiplex PCR. TCRdb reprocessed the multiplex PCR reads with MiXCR, giving one entry per CDR3 protein. The sample has approximately 4,500 distinct CDR3 sequences; around a quarter are singletons. What was sequenced was glioma tissue, nonneoplastic brain tissue, or PBMCs (not recorded which). Every receptor here comes from a human donor with low-grade glioma or glioblastoma, undergoing nonglioma brain surgery, or in good health (not recorded which).

This chain joins TRBV7-8 and TRBJ2-5; D could derive from TRBD1 or TRBD2 (5 bases each). This CDR3 contains 18 residues. Germline values: CDR1 SGHVS, CDR2 FQNEAQ. Between the trimmed V and J ends, which lost 5 bases and 0 bases, there was a span of 22 bases. In DNA form, the CDR3 reads TGTGCCAGCAGCCCCGGGGCAGAAACTTACTTGTACCAAGAGACCCAGTACTTC. This gives the protein CASSPGAETYLYQETQYF. The whole variable domain, remainder taken from reference TRBV7-8 and TRBJ2-5, is GAGVSQSPRYKVAKRGQDVALRCDPISGHVSLFWYQQALGQGPEFLTYFQNEAQLDKSGLPSDRFFAERPEGSVSTLKIQRTQQEDSAVYLCASSPGAETYLYQETQYFGPGTRLLVL.

This clonotype is labeled medium-sized (0.01 to 0.1%). V and J are TRBV2 and TRBJ1-6; D not certain. The V end lost 5 bases, the J end lost 13 bases, and 9 bases lay between the germline ends. The CDR3 is 11 residues long. CDR1 and CDR2 from the germline V gene are SNHLY and FYNNEI. As DNA, the CDR3 is TGTGCCAGCAGTTCAGAGTATCCCCTCCACTTT. Translated, it gives CASSSEYPLHF.

This clonotype was detected many times. The chain joins TRBV7-3 to TRBJ2-2, with TRBD1 matching 7 bases. The V and J ends lost 5 bases and 4 bases, in that order; junction bases with no gene match: 4. Germline loops: CDR1 SGHTA, CDR2 FQGTGA. The CDR3 is 14 amino acids. CDR3 amino acids: CASSRDSSTGELFF. DNA for the CDR3: TGTGCCAGCAGCCGGGACAGTTCCACCGGGGAGCTGTTTTTT. Looking up the rest from reference TRBV7-3 and TRBJ2-2 gives the full variable domain: GAGVSQTPSNKVTEKGKYVELRCDPISGHTALYWYRQSLGQGPEFLIYFQGTGAADDSGLPNDRFFAVRPEGSVSTLKIQRTERGDSAVYLCASSRDSSTGELFFGEGSRLTVL.

This clonotype rates as medium-sized. The chain uses TRBV2 and TRBJ1-2, with no clear D. The CDR3 runs 14 residues. Looked up from germline, CDR1 is SNHLY and CDR2 is FYNNEI. The ends were cut back, 7 bases at V and 4 bases at J, with 16 bases in the middle. The CDR3 DNA reads TGTGCCAGCACTGGTATGGGATCCACCTATGGCTACACCTTC. It codes for CASTGMGSTYGYTF.

This chain links TRBV29-1 with TRBJ2-1; maybe TRBD2 (6 bases). The V end lost 4 bases, the J end lost 9 bases, and 13 bases lay between the germline ends. The CDR3 spans 12 residues. Germline assignment: CDR1 SQVTM and CDR2 ANQGSEA. The DNA of the CDR3 is TGCAGCGTTGCAGGGACTTCGGGTGAGCAGTTCTTC. It yields the protein CSVAGTSGEQFF.

Many counts were recorded for this clonotype. The chain couples TRBV11-2 to TRBJ2-7; D gene ambiguous. Trimming left V 4 bases short and J 4 bases short, with 8 bases between. The CDR3 runs to 12 residues. Germline V lookup: CDR1 SGHAT, CDR2 FQNNGV. The CDR3 is CASSYGPYEQYV. In DNA, the CDR3 is TGTGCCAGCAGCTACGGTCCGTACGAGCAGTACGTC.

This clonotype was counted many times. The chain couples TRBV2 to TRBJ2-3; 7 nucleotides line up with TRBD2. Germline trimming cut 7 bases from V and 2 bases from J; bases unmatched to any gene: 6. The CDR3 contains 14 residues. The germline gives CDR1 SNHLY, CDR2 FYNNEI. The CDR3 protein is CASTLGTNTDTQYF. The DNA for the CDR3 is TGTGCCAGCACCCTTGGGACTAACACAGATACGCAGTATTTT. The full variable domain, with the rest looked up from reference TRBV2 and TRBJ2-3, is EPEVTQTPSHQVTQMGQEVILRCVPISNHLYFYWYRQILGQKVEFLVSFYNNEISEKSEIFDDQFSVERPDGSNFTLKIRSTKLEDSAMYFCASTLGTNTDTQYFGPGTRLTVL.

Sample share makes this clonotype medium-sized. The J gene is TRBJ1-1, the V gene TRBV19; D ambiguous. The CDR3 consists of 13 residues. The germline V and J ends were trimmed by 4 bases and 2 bases, with 8 bases remaining between them. Per germline, CDR1 LNHDA and CDR2 SQIVND (reference sequence). CDR3 sequence reads: CASSSIANTEAFF. CDR3 in DNA: TGTGCCAGTAGTAGCATTGCTAACACTGAAGCTTTCTTT.

This chain links TRBV10-3 with TRBJ1-5; the D gene is possibly TRBD1 (5 bases). Germline-derived CDR1 and CDR2 are ENHRY and SYGVKD. Trimming stripped 2 bases from V and 6 bases from J, with 11 bases between. The CDR3 sequence is 14 residues long. CDR3 residues: CAISEGGRSQPQHF. CDR3 coding DNA: TGTGCCATCAGTGAGGGGGGGAGAAGTCAGCCCCAGCATTTT.

By sample fraction, this clonotype is medium-sized. The J gene is TRBJ1-1, the V gene TRBV4-1; 8 bases line up with TRBD1. The CDR3 contains 15 residues. Germline CDR1 is MGHRA and CDR2 is YSYEKL. The V segment lost 4 bases and the J segment 2 bases; nucleotides outside the gene matches: 6. This CDR3 is CASSPSGGSNTEAFF. The CDR3 bases are TGCGCCAGCAGCCCATCAGGGGGCTCCAACACTGAAGCTTTCTTT.

As concerns this clonotype: The germline gene is not matched at one end of the junction; a read error may be the cause. This chain links TRBV28 with TRBJ1-3; unclear D gene. This CDR3 has 13 residues. The germline CDR1 and CDR2 sequences are MDHEN and SYDVKM. The CDR3 loop reads CATKSEVVYTTYF. For the CDR3, the DNA is TGTGCCACCAAGTCCGAAGTGGTTTACACCACATATTTT.

This clonotype rates as medium-sized. The chain recombines TRBV15 with TRBJ2-3, with 7 bases fitting TRBD2. V lost 0 bases, J lost 0 bases, and 6 bases stayed unmatched. This CDR3 is 17 amino acids long. Germline V gives CDR1 LNHNV, CDR2 YYDKDF (reference sequence). DNA of the CDR3: TGTGCCACCAGCAGAGATCCCGGGGGGTACAGCACAGATACGCAGTATTTT. Translation gives CATSRDPGGYSTDTQYF.

Judged by abundance, this clonotype is medium-sized (0.01 to 0.1%). The chain links TRBV28 to TRBJ1-1; D remains unclear. Germline V gives CDR1 MDHEN, CDR2 SYDVKM. Deletions cut 5 bases from V and 3 bases from J, with 7 bases between. The CDR3 is made up of 12 amino acids. As DNA, the CDR3 is TGTGCCAGCAGTCCGGACGACACTGAAGCTTTCTTT. Amino acids: CASSPDDTEAFF.

This clonotype is medium-sized by share. CDR3 region: CASSGSYEQYV. The CDR3 DNA reads as TGTGCCAGCAGCGGGTCCTACGAGCAGTACGTC. The chain joins TRBV5-4 to TRBJ2-7; D gene unclear. Germline lookup yields CDR1 SGHNT and CDR2 YYREEE (reference sequence). Trimming cost V 4 bases and J 1 base, with 3 bases left between them. The CDR3 has 11 amino acids.

This clonotype was recorded many times. This chain uses TRBV2 with TRBJ2-1; 7 bases align to TRBD1. Germline CDR1 SNHLY, CDR2 FYNNEI. Losses at the gene ends were 7 bases for V and 4 bases for J; bases not matched to a gene: 13. The CDR3 is 16 amino acids. CDR3 protein: CASNTPPGQSYNEQFF. DNA for the CDR3: TGTGCCAGCAACACACCCCCGGGACAGTCTTACAATGAGCAGTTCTTC.

This clonotype has at least ten counts. The J gene is TRBJ2-5, the V gene TRBV29-1, with D possibly being TRBD2 (6 bases). Per the germline V gene, CDR1 is SQVTM and CDR2 is ANQGSEA. V lost 0 bases and J lost 12, with 14 bases in between. CDR3 length equals 12 residues. The CDR3 nucleotides are TGCAGCGTTGAAGATTCGGGACTTTCAGAGTACTTC. Translated, it gives CSVEDSGLSEYF.

To note about this clonotype: The junction departs from the called germline gene at one end, perhaps through a read error. The chain combines TRBV14 with TRBJ1-2; D is ambiguous. The CDR3 is 11 amino acids. Germline-derived CDR1 and CDR2 are SGHDN and FVKESK. In DNA form, the CDR3 reads TGCGCCAGCAGCCTAACCTTGGGCTACACCTTC. Residues: CASSLTLGYTF.

This clonotype is deemed medium-sized. DNA of the CDR3: TGCGCCAGCAGCCAAGATGCGAGGGCGCCAATCCAGCCCCAGCATTTT. Its protein is CASSQDARAPIQPQHF. The rearrangement uses TRBV4-1 and TRBJ1-5; D ambiguous. CDR3 length equals 16 residues. With 0 bases removed from V and 7 bases from J, the gap between germline ends came to 16 bases. Germline V CDR1 and CDR2: MGHRA, YSYEKL.